This entry features one TCR beta chain sequence. Authors' data handling: Using reference gene primer amplification, nucleated cell counts were estimated. Only in-frame clones appear in the TCRdb table, and some are missing; sequencing was by immunoSEQ multiplex PCR. V and J calls and clone size are copied from that table; D and trimming were computed from the DNA. The sample shows under 250,000 clones, approximately 84% of them seen only once. This entry comes from a study of blood T cell repertoires in COVID-19. Study details: Samples taken during acute and convalescent COVID-19 were collected in the United States, Italy and Spain. The analysed material was cDNA or gDNA that came from T cells, B-cell-depleted T cells, or PBMCs.

The CDR3 has 15 residues. This receptor was taken from a woman in her sixties with acute or convalescent COVID-19. The V call is TRBV21-1, the J call TRBJ1-3. TRBV21-1 is a documented pseudogene. The specimen was peripheral blood. DNA for the CDR3: TGTGCCAGCAGCTCCCGCGGAGTAGGAGGGAACACCATATATTTT. It codes for CASSSRGVGGNTIYF.